This is a list of T cell receptor beta chains from one sample in a study of blood T cell repertoires in COVID-19. TCRdb keeps only in-frame clones here, not all; method: immunoSEQ multiplex PCR. This sample yields roughly 250,000 clones, of which around 82% are seen a single time; 8% to 9.5% belongs to the top ten. What was sequenced was peripheral blood. All receptors derive from a human donor in a cohort sampled during active COVID-19. Both conserved end residues are part of each CDR3. The order of the fields is V gene, CDR3 length, J gene, D gene, clone size, CDR3 DNA, CDR3 protein. A D gene is named only where the DNA matches it firmly. Size is omitted from some rows. Given values are once, few, many or a class for expanded clones.

V gene: TRBV6-4; CDR3 length: 10; J gene: TRBJ2-5; D gene: -; clone size: once; CDR3 DNA: TGTGCCAGCTCGCAAGAGACCCAGTACTTC; CDR3 protein: CASSQETQYF
V gene: TRBV15; CDR3 length: 14; J gene: TRBJ1-2; D gene: TRBD1; clone size: -; CDR3 DNA: TGTGCCACCAGCAGAGAAACGACAGGGAGTGGCTACACCTTC; CDR3 protein: CATSRETTGSGYTF
V gene: TRBV7-8; CDR3 length: 14; J gene: TRBJ1-4; D gene: -; clone size: -; CDR3 DNA: TGTGCCAGCAGCTTACGGGAAACTAATGAAAAACTGTTTTTT; CDR3 protein: CASSLRETNEKLFF
V gene: TRBV4-3; CDR3 length: 14; J gene: TRBJ2-5; D gene: -; clone size: -; CDR3 DNA: TGCGCCAGCAGCCAAGCTAGCAGTCAAGAGACCCAGTACTTC; CDR3 protein: CASSQASSQETQYF
V gene: TRBV6-1; CDR3 length: 19; J gene: TRBJ2-3; D gene: TRBD2; clone size: -; CDR3 DNA: TGTGCCAGCAGTGAATTTGTTGGACTAGCGGGAGGGCAAGCAGATACGCAGTATTTT; CDR3 protein: CASSEFVGLAGGQADTQYF
V gene: TRBV24-1; CDR3 length: 16; J gene: TRBJ2-6; D gene: -; clone size: -; CDR3 DNA: TGTGCCACCAGTGGCAGGGAAAAGACTGGGGCCAACGTCCTGACTTTC; CDR3 protein: CATSGREKTGANVLTF
V gene: TRBV2; CDR3 length: 15; J gene: TRBJ1-1; D gene: -; clone size: -; CDR3 DNA: TGTGCCAGCAGTGAACTGAGGGTAGGGAACACTGAAGCTTTCTTT; CDR3 protein: CASSELRVGNTEAFF
V gene: TRBV2; CDR3 length: 14; J gene: TRBJ1-5; D gene: TRBD1; clone size: -; CDR3 DNA: TGTGCCAGCAGTGACCTCAGGGGGGCTCAGCCCCAGCATTTT; CDR3 protein: CASSDLRGAQPQHF
V gene: TRBV4-3; CDR3 length: 17; J gene: TRBJ2-2; D gene: -; clone size: -; CDR3 DNA: TGCGCCAGCAGCCAAGACTGGGGCGTCTTGAACACCGGGGAGCTGTTTTTT; CDR3 protein: CASSQDWGVLNTGELFF
V gene: TRBV4-1; CDR3 length: 16; J gene: TRBJ2-2; D gene: TRBD1; clone size: -; CDR3 DNA: TGCGCCAGCAGCCAAGAAGGGGCAGGGGGCGGCGGGGAGCTGTTTTTT; CDR3 protein: CASSQEGAGGGGELFF
V gene: TRBV4-1; CDR3 length: 16; J gene: TRBJ1-3; D gene: -; clone size: -; CDR3 DNA: TGCGCCAGCAGCCACGACACGGCATACTCTGGAAACACCATATATTTT; CDR3 protein: CASSHDTAYSGNTIYF
V gene: TRBV6-5; CDR3 length: 13; J gene: TRBJ2-1; D gene: TRBD2; clone size: -; CDR3 DNA: TGTGCCAGCGGGCTAGCGGGAGTGGGTGAGCAGTTCTTC; CDR3 protein: CASGLAGVGEQFF
V gene: TRBV7-8; CDR3 length: 13; J gene: TRBJ1-1; D gene: -; clone size: once; CDR3 DNA: TGTGCCAGCAGCTTATGGCTGGACACTGAAGCTTTCTTT; CDR3 protein: CASSLWLDTEAFF
V gene: TRBV6-1; CDR3 length: 16; J gene: TRBJ1-6; D gene: TRBD1; clone size: -; CDR3 DNA: TGTGCCAGCAGAGAACCGGGACAGGGGGCTTCCTCACCCCTCCACTTT; CDR3 protein: CASREPGQGASSPLHF
V gene: TRBV2; CDR3 length: 13; J gene: TRBJ1-5; D gene: -; clone size: -; CDR3 DNA: TGTGCCAGCATGGCAAGGGCGTCAGGGGCCCAGCATTTT; CDR3 protein: CASMARASGAQHF
V gene: TRBV7-2; CDR3 length: 13; J gene: TRBJ2-7; D gene: -; clone size: -; CDR3 DNA: TGTGCCAGCAGCTTACAGGGTGGCGACGAGCAGTACTTC; CDR3 protein: CASSLQGGDEQYF
V gene: TRBV19; CDR3 length: 14; J gene: TRBJ1-4; D gene: TRBD1; clone size: -; CDR3 DNA: TGTGCCAGTAGGAGGGGGACAGCGAATGAAAAACTGTTTTTT; CDR3 protein: CASRRGTANEKLFF
V gene: TRBV12-2; CDR3 length: 17; J gene: TRBJ2-3; D gene: -; clone size: -; CDR3 DNA: TGTGCAAGTCGCGCCGCCCCTCGGCGGGGGCTCACAGATACGCAGTATTTT; CDR3 protein: CASRAAPRRGLTDTQYF
V gene: TRBV4-1; CDR3 length: 18; J gene: TRBJ2-1; D gene: -; clone size: -; CDR3 DNA: TGCGCCAGCAGCCAAGATTATCGGACTGCCAGCTCCTACAATGAGCAGTTCTTC; CDR3 protein: CASSQDYRTASSYNEQFF
V gene: TRBV2; CDR3 length: 13; J gene: TRBJ2-3; D gene: -; clone size: -; CDR3 DNA: TGTGCCAGCCTCCGGGACAACACAGATACGCAGTATTTT; CDR3 protein: CASLRDNTDTQYF
V gene: TRBV7-2; CDR3 length: 17; J gene: TRBJ1-2; D gene: -; clone size: -; CDR3 DNA: TGTGCCAGCAGCTTAGCGGGGAGGGTTGGGGTGAAAGATGGCTACACCTTC; CDR3 protein: CASSLAGRVGVKDGYTF
V gene: TRBV11-2; CDR3 length: 16; J gene: TRBJ2-3; D gene: TRBD2; clone size: few; CDR3 DNA: TGTGCCAGCCGCGAACGGGCTAGCGGGAGTGGAGATACGCAGTATTTT; CDR3 protein: CASRERASGSGDTQYF
V gene: TRBV13; CDR3 length: 17; J gene: TRBJ2-6; D gene: -; clone size: -; CDR3 DNA: TGTGCCAGCAGCTTAATCTCGATAGGGAGAGGGGCCAACGTCCTGACTTTC; CDR3 protein: CASSLISIGRGANVLTF
V gene: TRBV24-1; CDR3 length: 17; J gene: TRBJ2-6; D gene: -; clone size: -; CDR3 DNA: TGTGCCACGAAGGCACAGGGTACTTTGGCTGGGGCCAACGTCCTGACTTTC; CDR3 protein: CATKAQGTLAGANVLTF
V gene: TRBV15; CDR3 length: 14; J gene: TRBJ2-1; D gene: TRBD2; clone size: -; CDR3 DNA: TGTGCCACCCGGGGGGGGGTCTCCTACAATGAGCAGTTCTTC; CDR3 protein: CATRGGVSYNEQFF
V gene: TRBV25-1; CDR3 length: 14; J gene: TRBJ2-2; D gene: -; clone size: -; CDR3 DNA: TGTGCCAGCAGTGAATACAGGGACACCGGGGAGCTGTTTTTT; CDR3 protein: CASSEYRDTGELFF
V gene: TRBV7-9; CDR3 length: 19; J gene: TRBJ2-1; D gene: TRBD2; clone size: -; CDR3 DNA: TGTGCCAGCAGCTTAGCTTCCGACCGCGGACTAGCGGTGAACGATGAGCAGTTCTTC; CDR3 protein: CASSLASDRGLAVNDEQFF
V gene: TRBV16; CDR3 length: 16; J gene: TRBJ1-1; D gene: TRBD1; clone size: -; CDR3 DNA: TGTGCCAGCAGCCGAGTTCGGGACAGAAAGAACACTGAAGCTTTCTTT; CDR3 protein: CASSRVRDRKNTEAFF
V gene: TRBV19; CDR3 length: 18; J gene: TRBJ2-1; D gene: TRBD2; clone size: -; CDR3 DNA: TGTGCCAGTAGTATCCCCCCCGGGACTAGCGGGAGAGGGAATGAGCAGTTCTTC; CDR3 protein: CASSIPPGTSGRGNEQFF
V gene: TRBV28; CDR3 length: 12; J gene: TRBJ1-6; D gene: TRBD1; clone size: -; CDR3 DNA: TGTGCCAGCAGAGACAGGGAATCACCCCTCCACTTT; CDR3 protein: CASRDRESPLHF
V gene: TRBV9; CDR3 length: 15; J gene: TRBJ2-5; D gene: -; clone size: once; CDR3 DNA: TGTGCCAGCAGCGTAGAGACAGGGGAGGGGGAGACCCAGTACTTC; CDR3 protein: CASSVETGEGETQYF
V gene: TRBV18; CDR3 length: 17; J gene: TRBJ1-1; D gene: TRBD1; clone size: -; CDR3 DNA: TGTGCCAGCTCACCCATCCCGGGACAGGGGGCTAAAACTGAAGCTTTCTTT; CDR3 protein: CASSPIPGQGAKTEAFF
V gene: TRBV9; CDR3 length: 19; J gene: TRBJ2-3; D gene: TRBD2; clone size: once; CDR3 DNA: TGTGCCAGCACCCCTAGCGGGAGGATGATGCGAACTAGCACAGATACGCAGTATTTT; CDR3 protein: CASTPSGRMMRTSTDTQYF
V gene: TRBV5-1; CDR3 length: 14; J gene: TRBJ2-5; D gene: TRBD2; clone size: -; CDR3 DNA: TGCGCCAGCAGCTCCGGGGCGGGGGAGGAGACCCAGTACTTC; CDR3 protein: CASSSGAGEETQYF
V gene: TRBV4-1; CDR3 length: 14; J gene: TRBJ1-1; D gene: -; clone size: -; CDR3 DNA: TGCGCCAGCAGCCAAGAGGGACACGTAAATGAAGCTTTCTTT; CDR3 protein: CASSQEGHVNEAFF
V gene: TRBV5-6; CDR3 length: 16; J gene: TRBJ2-3; D gene: TRBD2; clone size: -; CDR3 DNA: TGTGCCAGCAGCTCCTTAGCGGGAGAGTTCACAGATACGCAGTATTTT; CDR3 protein: CASSSLAGEFTDTQYF
V gene: TRBV6-1; CDR3 length: 16; J gene: TRBJ1-1; D gene: -; clone size: -; CDR3 DNA: TGTGCCAGCAGTGAAGTAATCGGGGTTACGGTGACTGAAGCTTTCTTT; CDR3 protein: CASSEVIGVTVTEAFF
V gene: TRBV12-2; CDR3 length: 15; J gene: TRBJ2-1; D gene: -; clone size: -; CDR3 DNA: TGTGCAAGTCGGTTGGTGGGGACTCGGCACAATGAGCAGTTCTTC; CDR3 protein: CASRLVGTRHNEQFF
V gene: TRBV10-2; CDR3 length: 18; J gene: TRBJ2-1; D gene: -; clone size: -; CDR3 DNA: TGCGCCAGCAGTGAGTACAGGGGACATGGGAGGTCCTACAATGAGCAGTTCTTC; CDR3 protein: CASSEYRGHGRSYNEQFF
V gene: TRBV18; CDR3 length: 13; J gene: TRBJ2-7; D gene: TRBD1; clone size: -; CDR3 DNA: TGTGCCAGCTCACCAGGACAGGACTACGAGCAGTACTTC; CDR3 protein: CASSPGQDYEQYF
V gene: TRBV11-1; CDR3 length: 14; J gene: TRBJ2-3; D gene: -; clone size: -; CDR3 DNA: TGTGCCAGCAGCTTGCAGGGGGGTGCAGATACGCAGTATTTT; CDR3 protein: CASSLQGGADTQYF
V gene: TRBV7-8; CDR3 length: 14; J gene: TRBJ2-3; D gene: TRBD2; clone size: few; CDR3 DNA: TGTGCCAGCACCAGAGCGGGAGCCGGGGATACGCAGTATTTT; CDR3 protein: CASTRAGAGDTQYF
V gene: TRBV5-1; CDR3 length: 14; J gene: TRBJ2-5; D gene: TRBD1; clone size: -; CDR3 DNA: TGCGCCAGCAGCTTGGGGGACAGCCAAGAGACCCAGTACTTC; CDR3 protein: CASSLGDSQETQYF
V gene: TRBV3-1/TRBV3-2; CDR3 length: 16; J gene: TRBJ2-7; D gene: TRBD2; clone size: once; CDR3 DNA: TGTGCCAGCAGCCTGCACGGGACTAGCGGGGACTACGAGCAGTACTTC; CDR3 protein: CASSLHGTSGDYEQYF
V gene: TRBV5-1; CDR3 length: 15; J gene: TRBJ2-3; D gene: TRBD1; clone size: -; CDR3 DNA: TGCGCCAGCAGCGCCGGACAGGTAATAGGAGATACGCAGTATTTT; CDR3 protein: CASSAGQVIGDTQYF
V gene: TRBV4-2; CDR3 length: 14; J gene: TRBJ2-1; D gene: TRBD2; clone size: -; CDR3 DNA: TGTGCCAGCAGCCATACTAGCGGGGTAGGTGAGCAGTTCTTC; CDR3 protein: CASSHTSGVGEQFF
V gene: TRBV19; CDR3 length: 15; J gene: TRBJ2-1; D gene: TRBD2; clone size: -; CDR3 DNA: TGTGCCAGTAACTGGGGCGGAGCGGGAGAGAATGAGCAGTTCTTC; CDR3 protein: CASNWGGAGENEQFF
V gene: TRBV19; CDR3 length: 12; J gene: TRBJ2-4; D gene: -; clone size: -; CDR3 DNA: TGTGCCAGTAGTATAACCCGAGGCATTCAGTACTTC; CDR3 protein: CASSITRGIQYF